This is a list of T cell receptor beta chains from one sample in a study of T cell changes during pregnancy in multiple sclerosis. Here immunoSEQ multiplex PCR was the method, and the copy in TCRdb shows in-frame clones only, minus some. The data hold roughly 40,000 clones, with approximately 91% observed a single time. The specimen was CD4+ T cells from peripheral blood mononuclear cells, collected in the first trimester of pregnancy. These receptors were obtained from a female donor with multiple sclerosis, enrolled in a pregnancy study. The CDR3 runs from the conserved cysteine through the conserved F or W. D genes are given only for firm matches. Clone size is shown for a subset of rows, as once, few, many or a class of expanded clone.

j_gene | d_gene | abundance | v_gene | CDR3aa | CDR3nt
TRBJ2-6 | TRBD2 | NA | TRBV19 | CASSEIAGGWANVLTF | TGTGCCAGCAGCGAAATCGCGGGAGGCTGGGCCAACGTCCTGACTTTC
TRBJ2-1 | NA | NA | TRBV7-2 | CASSLVRNEQFF | TGTGCCAGCAGCTTAGTGCGCAATGAGCAGTTCTTC
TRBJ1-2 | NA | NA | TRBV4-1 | CASSQAAGPSDGYTF | TGCGCCAGCAGCCAAGCGGCAGGGCCATCCGATGGCTACACCTTC
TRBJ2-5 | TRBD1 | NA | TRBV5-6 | CASSLTGVQETQYF | TGTGCCAGCAGCTTAACAGGGGTTCAAGAGACCCAGTACTTC
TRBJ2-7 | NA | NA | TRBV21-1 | CASSKEVKSGRRSYEQYF | TGTGCCAGCAGCAAAGAAGTTAAAAGCGGGAGGCGTTCCTACGAGCAGTACTTC
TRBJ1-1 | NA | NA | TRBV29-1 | CSVDKGSGGNTEAFF | TGCAGCGTTGATAAAGGCTCCGGGGGAAACACTGAAGCTTTCTTT
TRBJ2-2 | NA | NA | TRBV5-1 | CASSLVAGRNTGELFF | TGCGCCAGCAGCTTGGTGGCAGGGCGGAACACCGGGGAGCTGTTTTTT
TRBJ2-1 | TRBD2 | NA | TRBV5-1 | CASSRGLAGGVDNEQFF | TGCGCCAGCAGCCGGGGACTAGCGGGAGGTGTGGACAATGAGCAGTTCTTC
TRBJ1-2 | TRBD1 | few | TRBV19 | CASSFPTGGVYGYTF | TGTGCCAGTAGTTTTCCGACAGGGGGTGTCTATGGCTACACCTTC
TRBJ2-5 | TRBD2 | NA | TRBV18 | CASSPRLAGGRQETQYF | TGTGCCAGCTCACCCAGACTAGCGGGAGGGAGGCAAGAGACCCAGTACTTC
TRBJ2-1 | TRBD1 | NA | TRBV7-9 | CASSLIPDRGPEQFF | TGTGCCAGCAGCTTAATACCGGACAGGGGTCCTGAGCAGTTCTTC
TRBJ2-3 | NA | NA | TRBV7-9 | CASSPGLALSTDTQYF | TGTGCCAGCAGCCCCGGGCTAGCTCTTTCGACAGATACGCAGTATTTT
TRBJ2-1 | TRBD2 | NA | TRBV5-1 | CASSLPTPSSGTSYNEQFF | TGCGCCAGCAGCTTGCCCACCCCCTCTAGCGGAACCTCCTACAATGAGCAGTTCTTC
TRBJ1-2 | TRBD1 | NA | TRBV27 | CASSSQGNYGYTF | TGTGCCAGCAGTTCACAGGGGAACTATGGCTACACCTTC
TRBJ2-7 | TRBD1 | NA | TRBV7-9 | CASSLNPGQGYEQYF | TGTGCCAGCAGCTTAAACCCGGGACAGGGATACGAGCAGTACTTC
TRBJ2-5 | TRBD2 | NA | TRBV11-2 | CASSLDPGLAQETQYF | TGTGCCAGCAGCTTAGATCCGGGACTAGCGCAAGAGACCCAGTACTTC
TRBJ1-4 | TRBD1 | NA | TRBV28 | CASETGGRGEKLFF | TGTGCCAGTGAAACAGGGGGCCGAGGGGAAAAACTGTTTTTT
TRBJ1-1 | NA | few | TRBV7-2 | CASSLKFRETEAFF | TGTGCCAGCAGCTTAAAGTTCAGGGAAACTGAAGCTTTCTTT
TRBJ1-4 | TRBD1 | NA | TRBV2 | CASSPGNAGQWLFF | TGTGCCAGCAGTCCAGGCAATGCGGGACAGTGGCTGTTTTTT
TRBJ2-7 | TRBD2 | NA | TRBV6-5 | CASSSSGRRYEQYF | TGTGCCAGCAGTTCTAGCGGGAGAAGGTACGAGCAGTACTTC
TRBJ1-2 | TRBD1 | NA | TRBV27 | CASSNSGTGGARSGYTF | TGTGCCAGCAGCAACTCCGGGACAGGGGGCGCGAGGAGTGGCTACACCTTC
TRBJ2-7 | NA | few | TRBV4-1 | CASSQVLAGRNYEQYF | TGCGCCAGCAGCCAAGTGTTGGCGGGCAGGAACTACGAGCAGTACTTC
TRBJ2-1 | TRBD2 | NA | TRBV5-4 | CASSFSGSSYNEQFF | TGTGCCAGCAGCTTTAGCGGGAGCTCCTACAATGAGCAGTTCTTC